This T cell receptor beta chain stems from a study of blood T cell repertoires in COVID-19. Study background: The origin of the acute and convalescent COVID-19 samples was the United States, Italy and Spain.

Germline V lookup: CDR1 LNHDA, CDR2 SQIVND (reference sequence). The V and J ends lost 9 bases and 7 bases, in that order; junction bases with no gene match: 10. The CDR3 extends over 15 amino acids. Participant age was roughly 18 to 90 years, and participants resided in about two dozen US areas. Grouping used clinical history reported by participants in a survey and questionnaire. As processed by the authors: Quantification of nucleated cells was approximated via reference gene primer amplification. TCRdb's copy holds only in-frame clones and misses some; the assay was immunoSEQ multiplex PCR. V, J and clone size were drawn from that table, and D and trimming were deduced from the DNA. The sample records about 350,000 clones, approximately 84% being singletons.

The V and J genes are TRBV19 and TRBJ2-1; 12 bases fit TRBD1. This clonotype was sampled from a woman in her 30s who had recovered from COVID-19. Sample: PBMCs or T cells enriched from blood (not recorded which). The CDR3 DNA reads as TGTGCCAGCAGCCAGGGACAGGGGGCAGGTAATGAGCAGTTCTTC. It codes for CASSQGQGAGNEQFF.